The T cell receptor beta chain under discussion was sequenced for a study of regulatory T cells in long-lasting Graves disease. The CDR3 is 14 amino acids. Germline CDR1 and CDR2: DFQATT and SNEGSKA (reference sequence). Germline trimming cut 0 bases from V and 5 bases from J; bases unmatched to any gene: 6. Notes on the study in general: Persistent disease favored TRBV28, TRBJ1-2 and TRBJ2-5.

A word on this clonotype: No antigen is known for it.

Relying on iRepertoire HTBI primers and Arm-PCR of CDR3 regions, the team built TCR beta libraries. In the original processing: Identified segments across samples numbered approximately 62 TRBV and 14 to 15 TRBJ. TCRdb used MiXCR to reprocess the multiplex PCR reads, holding one entry per CDR3 protein. These V and J calls derive from TCRdb rather than the authors' analysis. The sample yields 520,000 or so distinct CDR3 sequences, about 11% seen once. Time point indicated: newly diagnosed GD, antithyroid drugs for less than 3 months. Isolated PBMC RNA provided the starting material for the TCR library. These sequences were also reported in another study, on T cells in Graves' hyperthyroidism and ophthalmopathy. That study adds: Patients aged 18 to 65 with hyperthyroidism were newly diagnosed, with duration under 2 months. The HTBI primer set was used in a first-round RT-PCR of the TCR CDR3.

The sequencing used peripheral blood mononuclear cells (PBMCs), collected at new diagnosis, from a patient treated with antithyroid drugs. The chain uses TRBV20-1 and TRBJ1-1, with 7 bases identical to TRBD1. The origin of this receptor is a woman aged 25 to 39 with Graves disease. CDR3 protein: CSARDSRGGTEAFF. The DNA for the CDR3 is TGCAGTGCTAGAGATTCCAGGGGGGGGACTGAAGCTTTCTTT.